The entry below gives a single TCR beta chain sequence along with its context. What it recognizes is unknown. V lost 0 bases, J lost 2 bases, and 7 bases lay in between. Germline CDR1 is LGHNA and CDR2 is YNFKEQ. The CDR3 spans 14 residues. The TCR beta cDNA libraries contained unique molecular identifiers. Using its own MiXCR run on the PCR reads, TCRdb lists one record per CDR3 protein. The table records hundreds of thousands of distinct CDR3 sequences, about 60% of them present only once. This record belongs to a study of post-analysis software for immune sequencing data. Study-level results: Samples from a shared batch, those prepared together, strongly co-clustered by F measure. Controls had lower frequencies than patients of a handful of TRBV segments, which included TRBV5-6, TRBV5-1 and TRBV20-1.

J is TRBJ2-5 and V is TRBV4-2; TRBD1 might be the D (6 bases). The TCR was taken from a girl aged 2-10 years with multiple sclerosis. Sequenced: blood. The chain's CDR3 is CASSQEDRQETQYF. The CDR3 region has the DNA TGTGCCAGCAGCCAAGAGGACAGACAAGAGACCCAGTACTTC.